This TCR beta chain was documented in a study of blood T cell repertoires in COVID-19. Data came from immunoSEQ multiplex PCR; TCRdb stores just in-frame clones and leaves some out. The top ten hold approximately 9% of the sample, which has about 180,000 clones, 88% seen once. CDR3 length: 12 amino acids. V was shortened by 5 bases and J by 5 bases, with 10 bases between the two germline ends. Germline V lookup: CDR1 SGHNT, CDR2 YENEEA. Sequencing was carried out using PBMCs or T cells enriched from blood (not recorded which). The gene calls are TRBV11-3 and TRBJ2-7, with a tentative D call TRBD2 (7 bases). The receptor's source is a woman between 18 and 29 years old who had recovered from COVID-19. The CDR3 loop reads CASSRGGDEQYF. DNA of the CDR3: TGTGCCAGCAGCCGAGGGGGGGACGAGCAGTACTTC. Full variable domain (outside the CDR3, taken from reference TRBV11-3 and TRBJ2-7): EAGVVQSPRYKIIEKKQPVAFWCNPISGHNTLYWYLQNLGQGPELLIRYENEEAVDDSQLPKDRFSAERLKGVDSTLKIQPAELGDSAVYLCASSRGGDEQYFGPGTRLTVT.